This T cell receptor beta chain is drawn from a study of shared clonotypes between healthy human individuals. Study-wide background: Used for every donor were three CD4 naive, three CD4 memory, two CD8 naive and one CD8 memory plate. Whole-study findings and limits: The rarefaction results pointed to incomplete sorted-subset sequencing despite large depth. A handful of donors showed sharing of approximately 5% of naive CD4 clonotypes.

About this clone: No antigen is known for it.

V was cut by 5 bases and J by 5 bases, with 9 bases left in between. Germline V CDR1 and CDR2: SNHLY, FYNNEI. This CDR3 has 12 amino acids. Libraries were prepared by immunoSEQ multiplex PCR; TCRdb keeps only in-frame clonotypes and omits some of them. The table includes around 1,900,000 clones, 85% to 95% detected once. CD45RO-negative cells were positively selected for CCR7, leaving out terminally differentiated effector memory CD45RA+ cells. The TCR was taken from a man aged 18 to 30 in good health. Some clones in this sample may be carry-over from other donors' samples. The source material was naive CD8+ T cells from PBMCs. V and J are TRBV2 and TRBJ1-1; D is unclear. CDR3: CASSTGGTEAFF. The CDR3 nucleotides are TGTGCCAGCAGTACGGGTGGGACTGAAGCTTTCTTT.